This T cell receptor (beta chain) is drawn from a study of tumor-infiltrating lymphocytes in primary liver carcinoma. General study results and limits: For tumor-adjacent and tumor-blood pairs, overlap was less than that seen for tumor region pairs.

Making TCR beta cDNA involved 400 to 600 ng total RNA and a constant-region primer. ARM-PCR was slightly modified, and three nested multiplex PCR rounds with it gave rise to the TCR beta libraries. TRBV1-TRBV30 forward primers paired with a C-beta reverse primer were used in the first two PCR rounds, which ran roughly 9 cycles each. MiXCR, run by TCRdb on the multiplex PCR reads, gives a single entry per CDR3 protein. This repertoire shows tens of thousands of distinct CDR3 sequences, 55% to 75% found once; its top ten account for just under 30%. This clonotype was counted many times. The target antigen is unknown. The CDR3 is 14 residues long. With 2 bases removed from V and 7 bases from J, the gap between germline ends came to 14 bases. The germline CDR1 and CDR2 sequences are MNHNS and SASEGT. Taking about 18-30 mg of unsorted bulk tissue, the authors co-extracted RNA and DNA. Every one of the tumor samples had a viable tumor cell content above 75%.

This rearrangement joins TRBV6-1 to TRBJ1-2; D is perhaps TRBD1 (5 bases). The TCR sequence derives from a man in his forties with primary liver carcinoma and hepatitis B virus infection. Sample: liver tumor tissue from sampling region 5. Subset given: tumor region T5, tumor centre. For the CDR3, the DNA is TGTGCCAGCAGTGAACAGGGACCGCCCGGTGGCTACACCTTC. This translates into CASSEQGPPGGYTF.